The clone carrying this TCR beta chain was picked up a small number of times. Its antigen is not identified. These data belong to a study of T cell repertoires in cytomegalovirus infection. TCRdb reprocessed the reads with MiXCR, giving one entry per CDR3 protein. This sample yields tens of thousands of distinct CDR3 sequences, of which over 15% are seen a single time; about two thirds belongs to the top ten. Study results and limitations: The ex vivo response was dominated by HLA-C-restricted CMV-specific TCR beta clonotypes.

The material was CD8+ T cells from cultured PBMCs, obtained from culture after CMV antigen stimulation. The TCR comes from a human donor in good health (CMV status not recorded). Some clones in this sample may be carry-over from other donors' samples.

The CDR3 reads CASSRRDFRLEQFF. CDR3 DNA: TGTGCCAGCAGCCGCCGGGACTTTCGCCTCGAGCAGTTCTTC. The chain links TRBV11-2 to TRBJ2-1, with a tentative D call TRBD2 (6 bases). Germline V gene sequence: CDR1 SGHAT, CDR2 FQNNGV. The CDR3 has 14 residues. The V end lost 5 bases, the J end lost 10 bases, and 18 bases lay between the germline ends.